Described below is a single T cell receptor beta chain sequence and its context. Its specificity is not known. This sample was taken from a study of T cell responses to AZD1222 COVID-19 vaccine. Study-wide background: Pooled in the analysis were second doses at about 4 or about 12 weeks. Points from the study as a whole: Receipt of two AZD1222 doses was followed by a rise in Spike-specific TCR breadth and depth. Nearly half of spike-specific TCRs reportedly target unmutated variant regions.

The V gene end was trimmed by 4 bases and the J gene end by 0 bases; junction bases not matched to a gene: 7. CDR1 is ENHRY, CDR2 SYGVKD, per germline. The CDR3 covers 16 residues. Sequencing was performed with immunoSEQ multiplex PCR; in TCRdb, only in-frame clones are kept and a portion is missing. The sample has tens of thousands of clones, around nine tenths seen once; the top ten hold less than 20%. The specimen was peripheral blood, collected on day 0 of AZD1222 vaccination. V is TRBV10-3 and J is TRBJ1-2; 8 nucleotides agree with TRBD1. The TCR comes from an adult in good health. The CDR3 DNA sequence: TGTGCCATCAGTGGGGGGACAGGTAGAGCTAACTATGGCTACACCTTC. Protein product: CAISGGTGRANYGYTF.